This section outlines one TCR beta chain sequence together with its context. The antigen remains unidentified. Expressed TCRB transcripts were sequenced, since all the RNA that had been isolated was reverse transcribed. Clones were read by immunoSEQ multiplex PCR, and TCRdb kept only the in-frame ones, dropping some. The sample holds some 140,000 clones, about 8.7% seen once. This specimen comes from a study of beta chain features in type 1 diabetes. Study-wide points: Type 1 diabetes patients had moderately but significantly shorter TCRB CDR3s in all four CD4+ subsets. Fewer insertions but more deletions were seen at VDJ junctions in type 1 diabetes patients. Relative to healthy donors, patients appeared to have naive, central memory and Treg TCRB repertoires that were more similar.

V was shortened by 1 base and J by 4 bases, with 17 bases between the two germline ends. The germline V gene has CDR1 SGHTA and CDR2 FQGNSA. The length of the CDR3 is 18 residues. The sample consisted of central memory CD4+ T cells from blood. The receptor was isolated from a man between 18 and 29 years old in good health. J is TRBJ1-6 and V is TRBV7-2; D is perhaps TRBD1 (6 bases). The CDR3 protein is CASSLGGTRTTYNSPLHF. Here the CDR3 DNA reads TGTGCCAGCAGCTTAGGGGGGACACGGACCACTTATAATTCACCCCTCCACTTT.